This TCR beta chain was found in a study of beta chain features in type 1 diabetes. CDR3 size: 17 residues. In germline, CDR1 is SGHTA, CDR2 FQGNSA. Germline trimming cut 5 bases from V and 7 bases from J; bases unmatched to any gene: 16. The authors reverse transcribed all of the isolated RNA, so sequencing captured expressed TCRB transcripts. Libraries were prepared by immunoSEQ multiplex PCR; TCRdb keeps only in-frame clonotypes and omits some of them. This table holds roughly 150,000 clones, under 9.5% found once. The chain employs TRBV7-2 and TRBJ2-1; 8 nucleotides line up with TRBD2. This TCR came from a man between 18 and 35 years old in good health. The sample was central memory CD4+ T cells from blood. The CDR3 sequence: CASSPVPLAGGTNEQFF. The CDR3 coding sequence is TGTGCCAGCAGCCCAGTCCCGCTGGCGGGGGGCACGAATGAGCAGTTCTTC. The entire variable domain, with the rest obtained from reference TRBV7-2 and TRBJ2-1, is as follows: GAGVSQSPSNKVTEKGKDVELRCDPISGHTALYWYRQSLGQGLEFLIYFQGNSAPDKSGLPSDRFSAERTGGSVSTLTIQRTQQEDSAVYLCASSPVPLAGGTNEQFFGPGTRLTVL.